This TCR beta chain was sequenced for a study of blood T cells in healthy people across ages. From germline, CDR1 is SQVTM and CDR2 ANQGSEA. The CDR3 has 18 residues. J gave up 6 bases and V 6 bases, and 21 bases lay outside the gene matches. The authors extracted at least 5 micrograms of total RNA per sample. Primers used in a second PCR of roughly 6 to 11 cycles were a sample-barcoded 5' primer and a J-beta primer mix. A template-switch adaptor containing 12 random nucleotides labeled each cDNA molecule. One entry per CDR3 protein, called by TCRdb with MiXCR from the 5' RACE reads. Among over 1,300,000 distinct CDR3 sequences listed, approximately 60% were seen once.

The rearrangement uses TRBV29-1 and TRBJ2-1; 9 bases fit TRBD2. The TCR originated in a man between 18 and 35 years old in good health. The sequenced sample consisted of blood. CDR3 in DNA: TGCAGCGTCGATGGGGGCCAGGGCCATAGCGGGGGAACCAATGAGCAGTTCTTC. Protein: CSVDGGQGHSGGTNEQFF.